One sample yielded the 6 T cell receptor beta chains listed below, sequenced in a study of regulatory T cells in long-lasting Graves disease. With iRepertoire HTBI primers and Arm-PCR of CDR3 regions, TCR beta libraries were built. TCRdb re-derived calls from the multiplex PCR reads in MiXCR, one entry per CDR3 protein. The sample carries some 340,000 distinct CDR3 sequences, about 11% recorded once. The time point here: newly diagnosed GD, antithyroid drugs for less than 3 months. PBMC-extracted RNA yielded the TCR library. The data also belong to a second study, concerning T cells in Graves' hyperthyroidism and ophthalmopathy.

The starting material was peripheral blood mononuclear cells (PBMCs), obtained at new diagnosis, from a patient treated with antithyroid drugs. Receptors originate from a woman aged 18-29 years with Graves disease.

In its sample, this clonotype was seen many times. DNA of the CDR3: TGTGCCAGCAGTTACCCATCAAGGGACAGGGTGGGGGAGCAGTACTTC. It is translated as CASSYPSRDRVGEQYF. The chain has TRBV28 and TRBJ2-7; 9 bases map to TRBD1. The germline CDR1 and CDR2 sequences are MDHEN and SYDVKM. This CDR3 has 16 amino acids. V trimming: 4 bases; J trimming: 7 bases; junction bases outside the gene matches: 14.

This clonotype came up many times. This CDR3 reads CASTKSGRGLDGYTF. CDR3 coding DNA: TGTGCCAGCACCAAAAGCGGCAGGGGGCTCGATGGCTACACCTTC. The chain uses TRBV6-1 and TRBJ1-2, with 8 nucleotides matching TRBD1. This CDR3 comprises 15 residues. V dropped 7 bases and J dropped 6; count of bases not matched to a gene: 13. Germline CDR1 reads MNHNS; CDR2 reads SASEGT.

This clonotype was observed at least ten times. J is TRBJ2-7 and V is TRBV7-9; tentatively, D is TRBD1 or TRBD2 (5 bases each). The CDR3 is 15 residues long. Germline V gives CDR1 SEHNR, CDR2 FQNEAQ (reference sequence). V lost 5 bases and J 3 bases, leaving 17 bases between the germline ends. The CDR3 spells CASSPPGDGYYEQYV. CDR3 sequence (DNA): TGTGCCAGCAGCCCACCCGGGGACGGGTACTACGAGCAGTACGTC.

This clonotype was picked up many times. J is TRBJ2-7 and V is TRBV19, with unresolved D. Germline V gene data show CDR1 as LNHDA and CDR2 as SQIVND (reference sequence). This CDR3 has 12 residues. The V gene lost 11 bases and the J gene lost 2 bases, with 13 bases spanning the gap. CDR3 residues: CAPKCITYEQYV. The CDR3 DNA reads TGTGCCCCCAAATGCATCACCTACGAGCAGTACGTC.

This chain uses TRBV6-5 with TRBJ1-2; D is perhaps TRBD1 (5 bases). Deletions cut 2 bases from V and 3 bases from J, with 10 bases between. CDR3 size: 14 residues. Looked up from germline, CDR1 is MNHEY and CDR2 is SVGAGI. The CDR3: CASSYRAGYYGYTF. The CDR3 DNA sequence: TGTGCCAGCAGTTACCGGGCAGGGTACTATGGCTACACCTTC.

This clonotype was picked up many times. The chain uses TRBV7-9 and TRBJ2-1, with a possible D match to TRBD2 (5 bases). V lost 1 base to trimming and J lost 1 base, with 11 bases between them. CDR3 length: 16 amino acids. Germline lookup yields CDR1 SEHNR and CDR2 FQNEAQ (reference sequence). The CDR3 bases are TGTGCCAGCAGCTTAGTTCGGCTAGCTTCCTACAATGAGCAGTTCTTC. Translated: CASSLVRLASYNEQFF.